Shown below are 3 T cell receptor beta chains from a single sample sequenced in a study of shared clonotypes between healthy human individuals. Only in-frame clones appear in the TCRdb table, and some are missing; sequencing was by immunoSEQ multiplex PCR. The sample lists about 2 million clones; over 85% were seen once. Naive CD8 cells, CD45RO-negative and positively selected for CCR7, excluded terminally differentiated effector memory CD45RA+ cells. The sequencing sample was made of naive CD8+ T cells sorted from blood. The receptors derive from a man in his late teens or twenties in good health.

This clone was seen once. The chain links TRBV6-6 to TRBJ1-1; D is possibly TRBD1 (6 bases). Trimming cost V 8 bases and J 4 bases, with 14 bases left between them. Germline V CDR1 and CDR2: MNHNY, SVGAGI (reference sequence). This CDR3 comprises 13 residues. The CDR3 is CASGRGGGTEAFF. CDR3 nucleotides: TGTGCCAGCGGAAGGGGGGGCGGCACTGAAGCTTTCTTT.

The J gene is TRBJ1-1, the V gene TRBV5-1, with TRBD1 as a possible D gene (6 bases). V was trimmed by 2 bases and J by 6 bases, leaving 14 bases between them. The CDR3 extends over 14 amino acids. Per germline, CDR1 SGHRS and CDR2 YFSETQ. The chain's CDR3 is CASSFSGTPPEAFF. CDR3 nucleotide sequence: TGCGCCAGCAGCTTCTCCGGGACACCACCTGAAGCTTTCTTT.

This rearrangement joins TRBV5-6 to TRBJ1-5, with D unresolved. From germline, CDR1 is SGHDT and CDR2 YYEEEE. This CDR3 spans 14 amino acids. The V end lost 2 bases, the J end lost 5 bases, and 11 bases lay between the germline ends. The CDR3 nucleotides read TGTGCCAGCAGCTTTTGGGCGAGGGATCAGCCCCAGCATTTT. Amino acids: CASSFWARDQPQHF.